A selection of T cell receptor beta chains follows, all from one sample in a study of OX40 agonist ivuxolimab in advanced cancers. Data came from immunoSEQ multiplex PCR; TCRdb stores just in-frame clones and leaves some out. The profile shows tens of thousands of clones, 91% of them singletons. The sequencing here drew on CD4+ or CD8+ T cells sorted from blood, taken in a trial of the OX40 agonist ivuxolimab. These receptors were collected from an adult with an advanced solid tumor such as melanoma, head and neck, liver or kidney cancer. CDR3s include the opening cysteine and the closing phenylalanine or tryptophan. D genes are given only for firm matches. Size values are once, few and many counts, or a class for expanded clones, and some rows have none.

NA	TRBV28	TRBJ2-7	TRBD1	CASRTHRGLPYF	TGTGCCAGCAGGACCCACAGGGGGCTACCGTACTTC
NA	TRBV18	TRBJ1-3	NA	CASTTDRPSSGNTIYF	TGTGCCAGCACCACTGACAGGCCCAGCTCTGGAAACACCATATATTTT
NA	TRBV11-3	TRBJ2-3	NA	CASSNGVGASTDTQYF	TGTGCCAGCAGCAATGGGGTTGGTGCTAGCACAGATACGCAGTATTTT
NA	TRBV27	TRBJ2-4	TRBD2	CASSLGLAVAKNIQYF	TGTGCCAGCAGTTTAGGACTAGCGGTAGCCAAAAACATTCAGTACTTC
NA	TRBV9	TRBJ2-1	NA	CASSGINEQFF	TGTGCCAGCAGCGGAATTAATGAGCAGTTCTTC
NA	TRBV19	TRBJ2-6	NA	CASSAPTGEAGANVLTF	TGTGCCAGTAGTGCTCCAACAGGGGAGGCTGGGGCCAACGTCCTGACTTTC
NA	TRBV19	TRBJ1-1	NA	CASSIPRGNTEAFF	TGTGCCAGTAGCATACCACGGGGAAACACTGAAGCTTTCTTT
NA	TRBV5-4	TRBJ2-1	NA	CASSSRGAMRNEQFF	TGTGCCAGCAGCTCCCGAGGGGCAATGAGGAATGAGCAGTTCTTC
NA	TRBV27	TRBJ1-1	TRBD1	CASRKTGVGTEAFF	TGTGCCAGCAGGAAGACAGGGGTTGGCACTGAAGCTTTCTTT
NA	TRBV7-2	TRBJ2-1	TRBD1	CASSNRDRAYNEQFF	TGTGCCAGCAGCAACCGGGACAGGGCCTACAATGAGCAGTTCTTC
NA	TRBV7-6	TRBJ2-7	TRBD2	CASSLAASGTSYEQYF	TGTGCCAGCAGCTTAGCGGCTAGCGGGACATCCTACGAGCAGTACTTC
NA	TRBV19	TRBJ2-1	TRBD2	CASSISSRKLAGGSSYNEQFF	TGTGCCAGTAGTATTTCTTCACGTAAACTAGCGGGAGGGAGCTCCTACAATGAGCAGTTCTTC
NA	TRBV5-4	TRBJ2-3	TRBD2	CASSGPGLANTDTQYF	TGTGCCAGCAGCGGACCGGGACTAGCGAATACAGATACGCAGTATTTT
NA	TRBV10-3	TRBJ2-1	NA	CAISDNSRYNNEQFF	TGTGCCATCAGCGACAACTCCCGGTACAACAATGAGCAGTTCTTC
NA	TRBV6-5	TRBJ1-1	TRBD1	CASSAGTGGGAFF	TGTGCCAGCAGCGCCGGGACAGGGGGCGGCGCTTTCTTT
NA	TRBV19	TRBJ1-5	TRBD1	CATRGQGGIQPQHF	TGTGCCACCAGGGGACAGGGAGGGATCCAGCCCCAGCATTTT
NA	TRBV30	TRBJ2-1	TRBD2	CAWSSGSSYEQFF	TGTGCCTGGAGTAGCGGGAGTTCCTATGAGCAGTTCTTC
NA	TRBV28	TRBJ2-7	TRBD1	CASSLFRGSYEQYF	TGTGCCAGCAGTTTATTCAGGGGGTCCTACGAGCAGTACTTC
NA	TRBV28	TRBJ1-4	NA	CASLEGQAEKLFF	TGTGCCAGTTTAGAGGGCCAGGCTGAAAAACTGTTTTTT
NA	TRBV18	TRBJ2-1	TRBD2	CASSPPGLAGGGNEQFF	TGTGCCAGCTCACCACCTGGACTAGCGGGAGGAGGAAATGAGCAGTTCTTC
NA	TRBV27	TRBJ2-5	NA	CASSQGRGATGETQYF	TGTGCCAGCAGTCAGGGACGTGGGGCAACCGGGGAGACCCAGTACTTC
NA	TRBV27	TRBJ2-1	TRBD1	CASSLKGQGPFNEQFF	TGTGCCAGCAGTTTAAAGGGACAGGGGCCTTTCAATGAGCAGTTCTTC
NA	TRBV29-1	TRBJ2-7	NA	CSVDGGAPGEQYF	TGCAGCGTTGATGGTGGAGCTCCAGGCGAGCAGTACTTC
NA	TRBV7-9	TRBJ2-3	TRBD2	CASSFRTSGSTDTQYF	TGTGCCAGCAGCTTTAGGACTAGCGGGAGTACAGATACGCAGTATTTT
NA	TRBV10-3	TRBJ2-1	TRBD2	CAISESWTSTSNEQFF	TGTGCCATCAGTGAGTCCTGGACTAGCACTTCCAATGAGCAGTTCTTC
NA	TRBV19	TRBJ2-7	TRBD2	CASSIRRGGSSYEQYF	TGTGCCAGTAGTATAAGAAGAGGCGGGAGTTCCTACGAGCAGTACTTC
NA	TRBV7-8	TRBJ2-3	TRBD1	CASSRIGGQGTDTQYF	TGTGCCAGCAGCCGGATTGGAGGACAGGGCACAGATACGCAGTATTTT
NA	TRBV30	TRBJ2-1	TRBD2	CAWSVLAGAYNEQFF	TGTGCCTGGAGTGTACTAGCGGGAGCCTACAATGAGCAGTTCTTC
NA	TRBV7-8	TRBJ2-7	NA	CASSLTSGRMIEQYF	TGTGCCAGCAGCTTAACCTCGGGCAGGATGATCGAGCAGTACTTC
NA	TRBV7-9	TRBJ2-3	TRBD2	CASSLGGGRGTDTQYF	TGTGCCAGCAGCTTAGGGGGCGGGAGGGGCACAGATACGCAGTATTTT
NA	TRBV7-2	TRBJ2-3	TRBD1	CASSPLDRVRADTQYF	TGTGCCAGCAGCCCTTTGGACAGGGTCAGAGCAGATACGCAGTATTTT
NA	TRBV5-8	TRBJ1-5	NA	CASSLDGGDGQPQHF	TGTGCCAGCAGCTTGGATGGGGGGGACGGTCAGCCCCAGCATTTT
NA	TRBV11-2	TRBJ2-7	TRBD2	CASSLATSGLYEQYF	TGTGCCAGCAGCTTAGCGACTAGCGGACTATACGAGCAGTACTTC
NA	TRBV18	TRBJ2-7	TRBD1	CASSPQDRVHEQYF	TGTGCCAGCTCACCACAGGACAGGGTACACGAGCAGTACTTC
once	TRBV30	TRBJ2-1	NA	CAWSVGQKQFF	TGTGCCTGGAGTGTAGGACAGAAACAGTTCTTC
NA	TRBV6-6	TRBJ2-2	NA	CASKFTNTGELFF	TGTGCCAGCAAGTTTACGAACACCGGGGAGCTGTTTTTT
NA	TRBV4-3	TRBJ1-3	NA	CASSPQATGSGNTIYF	TGCGCCAGCAGCCCACAGGCCACCGGCAGCGGAAACACCATATATTTT
NA	TRBV2	TRBJ1-2	NA	CASSAGRGSYGYTF	TGTGCCAGCAGTGCGGGCAGGGGATCCTATGGCTACACCTTC
NA	TRBV28	TRBJ1-5	NA	CASSFAHSGNQPQHF	TGTGCCAGCAGTTTCGCCCACTCGGGCAATCAGCCCCAGCATTTT
once	TRBV7-2	TRBJ2-5	TRBD2	CASSLLTSGRETQYF	TGTGCCAGCAGCCTCTTGACTAGCGGGAGGGAGACCCAGTACTTC
NA	TRBV7-9	TRBJ2-3	TRBD2	CASRPQTSGSFGTQYF	TGTGCCAGCAGGCCTCAGACTAGCGGGAGTTTCGGTACGCAGTATTTT
NA	TRBV28	TRBJ1-4	NA	CASMGGEKLFF	TGTGCCAGCATGGGCGGGGAAAAACTGTTTTTT
NA	TRBV28	TRBJ2-7	TRBD2	CASSFGGREGYEQYF	TGTGCCAGCAGTTTCGGCGGGAGGGAGGGGTACGAGCAGTACTTC
NA	TRBV9	TRBJ2-7	TRBD2	CASSVDGLAAIAEQYF	TGTGCCAGCAGCGTAGATGGACTAGCGGCCATCGCGGAGCAGTACTTC
NA	TRBV6-5	TRBJ2-4	TRBD1	CASRSTGGDIQYF	TGTGCCAGCCGATCGACAGGGGGGGACATTCAGTACTTC
NA	TRBV7-3	TRBJ2-3	TRBD2	CASSPGLAGFTDTQYF	TGTGCCAGCAGCCCCGGACTAGCGGGCTTCACAGATACGCAGTATTTT